Sequencing of this T cell receptor beta chain was carried out in a study of PD-1 blockade in classical Hodgkin lymphoma. As for the study in general: Treatment was intravenous nivolumab, 3 mg/kg every 2 weeks, until progression. Study outcomes and limitations: The drivers behind the repertoire differences, possibly disease activity or prior therapy, remain undefined. Baseline diversity resembling that of newly diagnosed patients was seen in complete responders. The CD4+ diversity rise by C4D1 was clearest in complete responders.

Concerning this clone: The target antigen is unknown. The same CDR3 also results from other DNA sequences found in this sample.

Trimming took off 0 bases at V and 4 bases at J, with 7 bases between the two ends. CDR3 length: 14 amino acids. Germline V gene sequence: CDR1 SGHRS, CDR2 YFSETQ. The assay was immunoSEQ multiplex PCR, and TCRdb's table has in-frame clones only and misses some. The data hold roughly 56,000 clones, with 88% observed a single time. Relapse after autologous stem cell transplantation occurred in every patient, and brentuximab vedotin exposure varied. The source is a human donor with classical Hodgkin lymphoma. The material was peripheral blood mononuclear cells (PBMCs), obtained before the second cycle of nivolumab. The chain combines TRBV5-1 with TRBJ2-2, with D possibly being TRBD1 or TRBD2 (5 bases each). The CDR3 nucleotides read TGCGCCAGCAGCTTGGAGGGGAGCACCGGGGAGCTGTTTTTT. Amino acids: CASSLEGSTGELFF. The full variable domain, with the rest looked up from reference TRBV5-1 and TRBJ2-2, is KAGVTQTPRYLIKTRGQQVTLSCSPISGHRSVSWYQQTPGQGLQFLFEYFSETQRNKGNFPGRFSGRQFSNSRSEMNVSTLELGDSALYLCASSLEGSTGELFFGEGSRLTVL.